These 27 T cell receptor beta chains came from one sample sequenced in a study of control samples from healthy donors and cancer patients. Method: immunoSEQ multiplex PCR; TCRdb's copy keeps in-frame clones and lacks some. The profile shows tens of thousands of clones, nearly 90% of them singletons. The sequencing input was blood. The receptors derive from a woman in her forties or fifties in good health.

The chain has TRBV10-3 and TRBJ2-7; 7 bases fit TRBD1. The CDR3 runs to 14 residues. Per the germline V gene, CDR1 is ENHRY and CDR2 is SYGVKD. J gave up 5 bases and V 3 bases, and 7 bases lay outside the gene matches. The CDR3 here is CAISEAGTVNEQYF. CDR3 in DNA: TGTGCCATCAGTGAAGCCGGGACAGTAAACGAGCAGTACTTC.

J is TRBJ1-3 and V is TRBV11-2; D unresolved. Looked up from germline, CDR1 is SGHAT and CDR2 is FQNNGV. The CDR3 totals 15 residues. The ends were cut back, 0 bases at V and 0 bases at J, with 6 bases in the middle. For the CDR3, the DNA is TGTGCCAGCAGCTTAGAAGGAATCTCTGGAAACACCATATATTTT. Translating gives CASSLEGISGNTIYF.

The chain uses TRBV6-6 and TRBJ2-7; D is possibly TRBD2 (6 bases). The CDR3 has 14 residues. Germline CDR1 and CDR2: MNHNY and SVGAGI (reference sequence). V was shortened by 5 bases and J by 5 bases, with 16 bases between the two germline ends. The CDR3 here is CASSLWGELDEQYF. For the CDR3, the DNA is TGTGCCAGCAGTCTATGGGGGGAACTCGACGAGCAGTACTTC.

This rearrangement joins TRBV15 to TRBJ1-5; D remains ambiguous. The CDR3 length is 15 residues. The V and J ends lost 6 bases and 0 bases respectively, with 12 bases between them. Germline CDR1 is LNHNV and CDR2 is YYDKDF (reference sequence). The CDR3 region has the DNA TGTGCCACCAGGGATAGCAGCCATAGCAATCAGCCCCAGCATTTT. This codes for CATRDSSHSNQPQHF.

The V call is TRBV5-6, the J call TRBJ2-7, with D perhaps given as TRBD1 or TRBD2 (5 bases each). In germline, CDR1 is SGHDT, CDR2 YYEEEE. CDR3 length: 12 residues. Trimming took off 4 bases at V and 4 bases at J, with 9 bases between the two ends. The CDR3 DNA is TGTGCCAGCAGCCGGGACCGGTACGAGCAGTACTTC. It yields the protein CASSRDRYEQYF.

The J gene is TRBJ1-1, the V gene TRBV13, with D maybe TRBD1 (5 bases). V was cut by 5 bases and J by 9 bases, with 16 bases left in between. The CDR3 contains 13 residues. Looked up from germline, CDR1 is PRHDT and CDR2 is FYEKMQ (reference sequence). In DNA form, the CDR3 reads TGTGCCAGCAGCCTATGGGTCCTGGGGCAAGCTTTCTTT. This codes for CASSLWVLGQAFF.

The chain recombines TRBV21-1 with TRBJ2-7. TRBV21-1 is recorded as a pseudogene. The CDR3 totals 13 residues. CDR3 DNA: TGTGCCAGCAGCAAAAAATCAGAGCACGAGCAGTACTTC. Translating it yields CASSKKSEHEQYF.

This chain connects TRBV2 to TRBJ1-3; D is possibly TRBD1 (5 bases). Germline V CDR1 and CDR2: SNHLY, FYNNEI. This CDR3 contains 14 residues. The germline V and J ends were trimmed by 4 bases and 0 bases, with 7 bases remaining between them. The CDR3 region is CASSGQFSGNTIYF. In DNA, the CDR3 is TGTGCCAGCAGTGGACAGTTCTCTGGAAACACCATATATTTT. Full variable domain (outside the CDR3, taken from reference TRBV2 and TRBJ1-3): EPEVTQTPSHQVTQMGQEVILRCVPISNHLYFYWYRQILGQKVEFLVSFYNNEISEKSEIFDDQFSVERPDGSNFTLKIRSTKLEDSAMYFCASSGQFSGNTIYFGEGSWLTVV.

The CDR3 coding sequence is TGTGCCAGCAGAGCCGGGACTGTCGGAGAAAAACTGTTTTTT. Translation: CASRAGTVGEKLFF. This chain joins TRBV2 and TRBJ1-4; the D gene is possibly TRBD1 (5 bases). This CDR3 is built from 14 residues. CDR1 is SNHLY, CDR2 FYNNEI, per germline. V dropped 6 bases and J dropped 8 bases, with 16 bases sitting between them.

This chain joins TRBV7-9 and TRBJ1-3; no clear D. Trimming took off 6 bases at V and 0 bases at J, with 12 bases between the two ends. The CDR3 has 15 amino acids. Germline V CDR1 and CDR2: SEHNR, FQNEAQ (reference sequence). CDR3 region: CASRPSGSSGNTIYF. CDR3 bases: TGTGCCAGCAGGCCCAGTGGGTCCTCTGGAAACACCATATATTTT. The full variable domain, completed using reference TRBV7-9 and TRBJ1-3, is DTGVSQNPRHKITKRGQNVTFRCDPISEHNRLYWYRQTLGQGPEFLTYFQNEAQLEKSRLLSDRFSAERPKGSFSTLEIQRTEQGDSAMYLCASRPSGSSGNTIYFGEGSWLTVV.

V and J are TRBV30 and TRBJ1-1, with D unclear. Trimming cost V 2 bases and J 1 base, with 8 bases left between them. Germline V gene sequence: CDR1 GTSNPN, CDR2 SVGIG (reference sequence). This CDR3 region has 13 residues. In DNA, the CDR3 is TGTGCCTGGAGTCGGGGAGGGAACACTGAAGCTTTCTTT. Protein sequence: CAWSRGGNTEAFF.

V usage is TRBV5-8 and J usage is TRBJ2-7, with 7 bases that match TRBD1. J lost 6 bases, V lost 3 bases, and 6 bases had no gene match. The length of the CDR3 is 13 residues. CDR1 is SGHTS, CDR2 YDEGEE, per germline. CDR3 amino acids: CASSSYRGSEQYF. CDR3 DNA: TGTGCCAGCAGCTCGTACAGGGGAAGCGAGCAGTACTTC.

The chain links TRBV19 to TRBJ2-4; D is perhaps TRBD1 (5 bases). Germline lookup yields CDR1 LNHDA and CDR2 SQIVND (reference sequence). Trimming took 5 bases from V and 7 from J, leaving 18 bases between them. There are 15 residues in the CDR3. In DNA, the CDR3 is TGTGCCAGTAGTTTTTTGGGGCAGGGCGTGAACATTCAGTACTTC. Amino acids: CASSFLGQGVNIQYF.

V is TRBV6-5 and J is TRBJ2-2; tentatively, D is TRBD1 (5 bases). Germline lookup yields CDR1 MNHEY and CDR2 SVGAGI. V was clipped by 4 bases and J by 7 bases, with 10 bases between them. The CDR3 runs to 13 residues. CDR3 sequence: CASSFIDSGELFF. The DNA for the CDR3 is TGTGCCAGCAGTTTTATAGACAGCGGGGAGCTGTTTTTT.

The CDR3 loop is CASSLDSRDGYTF. CDR3 nucleotides: TGTGCCAGCAGTTTAGACAGCCGGGATGGCTACACCTTC. J is TRBJ1-2 and V is TRBV28, with a possible D match to TRBD1 (5 bases). The CDR3 runs 13 residues. Trimming cost V 2 bases and J 6 bases, with 10 bases left between them. Looked up from germline, CDR1 is MDHEN and CDR2 is SYDVKM.

The V call is TRBV2, the J call TRBJ2-2; no reliable D call. Looked up from germline, CDR1 is SNHLY and CDR2 is FYNNEI. This CDR3 comprises 14 residues. V lost 4 bases to trimming and J lost 2 bases, with 8 bases between them. CDR3 protein: CASSGTANTGELFF. As DNA, the CDR3 is TGTGCCAGCAGTGGGACGGCTAACACCGGGGAGCTGTTTTTT.

The V call is TRBV28, the J call TRBJ1-1, with 7 bases matching TRBD1. CDR1 is MDHEN, CDR2 SYDVKM, per germline. The CDR3 consists of 14 residues. The V and J ends lost 3 bases and 7 bases, in that order; junction bases with no gene match: 8. DNA of the CDR3: TGTGCCAGCAGTTTGTTTACAGGGGTCAGTGAAGCTTTCTTT. Protein product: CASSLFTGVSEAFF.

As DNA, the CDR3 is TGTGCCAGCAGCCTCTTGGGGTTGGACACTGAAGCTTTCTTT. Encoded protein: CASSLLGLDTEAFF. V gene TRBV6-2 or TRBV6-3 combines with J gene TRBJ1-1; D not certain. Germline V gene lookup returns CDR1 MNHEY and CDR2 SVGEGT. Trimming took off 6 bases at V and 3 bases at J, with 14 bases between the two ends. CDR3 length: 14 residues.

The chain employs TRBV30 and TRBJ2-7; D may be TRBD1 (6 bases). V was cut by 1 base and J by 1 base, with 11 bases left in between. Germline CDR1 and CDR2: GTSNPN and SVGIG (reference sequence). This CDR3 has 14 residues. The CDR3 protein is CAWSAGTPSYEQYF. In DNA form, the CDR3 reads TGTGCCTGGAGTGCCGGGACACCATCCTACGAGCAGTACTTC.

The J gene is TRBJ2-1, the V gene TRBV4-1, with 8 bases fitting TRBD2. CDR1 MGHRA and CDR2 YSYEKL come from the germline V gene. The CDR3 loop spans 17 amino acids. V lost 3 bases to trimming and J lost 7 bases; unmatched junction nucleotides: 14. The CDR3 DNA reads TGCGCCAGCAGCCAGGCTTTTCCGGGACTAGTAAGGAATGAGCAGTTCTTC. Its translation: CASSQAFPGLVRNEQFF.

The chain is built from TRBV7-6 and TRBJ2-6, with TRBD2 matching over 7 bases. Germline V gene sequence: CDR1 SGHVS, CDR2 FNYEAQ. After removal of 10 bases from V and 1 base from J, the junction contained 1 base not matched to a gene. The CDR3 is 13 residues long. This CDR3 reads CATGGSGANVLTF. CDR3 DNA: TGTGCCACCGGGGGGTCTGGGGCCAACGTCCTGACTTTC.

The CDR3 nucleotides read TGTGCCAGCAGCTTCTACGACAGGGGAATCATGAACACTGAAGCTTTCTTT. Protein sequence: CASSFYDRGIMNTEAFF. This chain links TRBV7-2 with TRBJ1-1; 8 bases line up with TRBD1. The J segment lost 0 bases and the V segment lost 3 bases, leaving 9 bases of the junction unmatched. Germline CDR1 is SGHTA and CDR2 is FQGNSA. There are 17 residues in the CDR3.

The V and J genes are TRBV7-2 and TRBJ2-3, with 12 bases that match TRBD2. The junction had 2 bases not matched to a gene; V was cut back by 4 bases and J by 3 bases. Germline loops: CDR1 SGHTA, CDR2 FQGNSA. This CDR3 contains 15 residues. CDR3 residues: CASSWTSGVTDTQYF. CDR3 DNA sequence: TGTGCCAGCAGCTGGACTAGCGGGGTGACAGATACGCAGTATTTT.

As DNA, the CDR3 is TGTGCCAGCAGTTTATTGAGCTCTGGGGCCAACGTCCTGACTTTC. The encoded protein is CASSLLSSGANVLTF. The chain joins TRBV27 to TRBJ2-6; D is unresolved. Trimming pared 1 base from V and 0 bases from J, leaving 4 bases between. The CDR3 consists of 15 residues. Germline-derived CDR1 and CDR2 are MNHEY and SMNVEV (reference sequence). The variable domain in full, completed from reference TRBV27 and TRBJ2-6, reads EAQVTQNPRYLITVTGKKLTVTCSQNMNHEYMSWYRQDPGLGLRQIYYSMNVEVTDKGDVPEGYKVSRKEKRNFPLILESPSPNQTSLYFCASSLLSSGANVLTFGAGSRLTVL.

The J gene is TRBJ1-2, the V gene TRBV30; TRBD1 agrees at 8 bases. CDR3 length: 19 amino acids. CDR1 is GTSNPN, CDR2 SVGIG, per germline (reference sequence). The V gene end was trimmed by 3 bases and the J gene end by 0 bases; junction bases not matched to a gene: 18. The CDR3 DNA sequence: TGTGCCTGGAGAACTTTCGGACAGGGAACAAGGAGTGCTAACTATGGCTACACCTTC. It is translated as CAWRTFGQGTRSANYGYTF.

This chain joins TRBV4-2 and TRBJ1-2; D not certain. Germline assignment: CDR1 LGHNA and CDR2 YNFKEQ. Trimming cost V 4 bases and J 4 bases, with 13 bases left between them. This CDR3 is built from 14 residues. Here the CDR3 reads CASSLGSVGYGYTF. The CDR3 DNA reads as TGTGCCAGCAGCCTCGGATCGGTCGGCTATGGCTACACCTTC.

CDR3: CASSLSSQGSSYNSPLHF. CDR3 coding DNA: TGTGCCAGCAGCCTGTCATCGCAGGGAAGCTCCTATAATTCACCCCTCCACTTT. The chain combines TRBV3-1 (or the pseudogene TRBV3-2) with TRBJ1-6, with a possible D match to TRBD1 (5 bases). Germline V gives CDR1 LGHDT, CDR2 YNNKEL (reference sequence). The germline V and J ends were trimmed by 4 bases and 0 bases, with 16 bases remaining between them. The CDR3 has 18 amino acids.